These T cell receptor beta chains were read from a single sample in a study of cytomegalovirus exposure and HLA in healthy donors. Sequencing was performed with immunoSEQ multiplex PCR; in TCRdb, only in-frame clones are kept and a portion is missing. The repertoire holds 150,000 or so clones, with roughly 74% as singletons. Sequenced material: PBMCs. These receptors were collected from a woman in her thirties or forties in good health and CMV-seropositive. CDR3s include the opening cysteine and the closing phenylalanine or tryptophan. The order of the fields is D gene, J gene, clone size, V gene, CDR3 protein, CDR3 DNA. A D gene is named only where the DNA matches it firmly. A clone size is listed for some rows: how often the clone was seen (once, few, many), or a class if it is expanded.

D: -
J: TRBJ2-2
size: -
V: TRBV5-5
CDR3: CASSPSGLPTGELFF
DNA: TGTGCCAGCAGCCCATCGGGACTCCCCACCGGGGAGCTGTTTTTT

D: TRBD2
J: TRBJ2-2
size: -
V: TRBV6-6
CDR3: CAGRGLAGFGELFF
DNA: TGTGCCGGCCGGGGACTAGCGGGGTTTGGGGAGCTGTTTTTT

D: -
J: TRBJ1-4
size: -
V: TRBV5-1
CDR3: CASSLQGQVEKLFF
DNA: TGCGCCAGCAGCTTGCAGGGGCAGGTAGAAAAACTGTTTTTT

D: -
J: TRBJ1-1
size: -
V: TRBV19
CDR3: CASIVKAGVNTEAFF
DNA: TGTGCCAGTATCGTTAAGGCAGGGGTGAACACTGAAGCTTTCTTT

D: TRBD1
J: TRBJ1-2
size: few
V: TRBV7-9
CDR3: CASRPNIGTGDYGYTF
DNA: TGTGCCAGCAGACCAAACATCGGGACAGGGGACTATGGCTACACCTTC

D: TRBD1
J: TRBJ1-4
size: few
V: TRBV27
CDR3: CASSFIPGQGEKLFF
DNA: TGTGCCAGCAGTTTCATACCGGGACAGGGAGAAAAACTGTTTTTT

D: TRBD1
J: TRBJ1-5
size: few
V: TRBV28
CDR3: CASSLFGQGAMVQPQHF
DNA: TGTGCCAGCAGTTTATTTGGACAGGGGGCGATGGTCCAGCCCCAGCATTTT

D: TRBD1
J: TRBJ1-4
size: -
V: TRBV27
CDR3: CASSYLTGTGGRNEKLFF
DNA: TGTGCCAGCAGTTACCTAACCGGGACAGGGGGGCGAAATGAAAAACTGTTTTTT

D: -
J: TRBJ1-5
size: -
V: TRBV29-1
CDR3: CSVGQLDQPQHF
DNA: TGCAGCGTTGGACAGTTGGATCAGCCCCAGCATTTT

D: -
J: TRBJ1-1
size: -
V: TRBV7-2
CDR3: CASSLGTELNTEAFF
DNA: TGTGCCAGCAGCTTAGGGACAGAGTTGAACACTGAAGCTTTCTTT

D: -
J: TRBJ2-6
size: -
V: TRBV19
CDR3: CASSIYRVAGAFSGANVLTF
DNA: TGTGCCAGTAGTATATATCGGGTGGCAGGGGCGTTCTCTGGGGCCAACGTCCTGACTTTC

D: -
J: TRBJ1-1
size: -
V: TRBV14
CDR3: CASSLSGSTEAFF
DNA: TGTGCCAGCAGCCTAAGCGGATCGACTGAAGCTTTCTTT

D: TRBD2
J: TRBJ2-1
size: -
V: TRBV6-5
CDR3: CASSSNSGSRYNEQFF
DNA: TGTGCCAGCAGTTCAAATAGCGGGAGTCGTTACAATGAGCAGTTCTTC

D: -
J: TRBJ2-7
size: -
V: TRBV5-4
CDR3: CASSSTQARYEQYF
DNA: TGTGCCAGCAGCTCGACCCAGGCCCGGTACGAGCAGTACTTC

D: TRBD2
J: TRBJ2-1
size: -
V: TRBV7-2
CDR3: CASSGTGTSAVGEQFF
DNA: TGTGCCAGCAGCGGAACCGGGACTAGCGCTGTAGGGGAGCAGTTCTTC

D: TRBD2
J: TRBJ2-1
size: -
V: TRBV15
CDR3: CATSGRRGRALNEQFF
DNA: TGTGCCACCAGCGGAAGGCGAGGGAGGGCCCTCAATGAGCAGTTCTTC

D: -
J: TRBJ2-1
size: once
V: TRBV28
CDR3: CASSPAGQGGGEQFF
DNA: TGTGCCAGCAGTCCAGCCGGACAGGGCGGGGGTGAGCAGTTCTTC

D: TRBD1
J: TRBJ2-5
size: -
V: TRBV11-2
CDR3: CASSSQGDQETQYF
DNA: TGTGCCAGCAGCTCACAGGGGGATCAAGAGACCCAGTACTTC

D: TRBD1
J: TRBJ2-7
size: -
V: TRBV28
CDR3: CASTPSGTGAYEQYF
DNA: TGTGCCAGCACCCCCTCCGGGACAGGCGCCTACGAGCAGTACTTC

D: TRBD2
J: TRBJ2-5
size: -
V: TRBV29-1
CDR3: CSVVGLAGGPRETQYF
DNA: TGCAGCGTAGTAGGACTAGCGGGAGGGCCTAGGGAGACCCAGTACTTC

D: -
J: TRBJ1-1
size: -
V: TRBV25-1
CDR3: CASSDGGREGNTEAFF
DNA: TGTGCCAGCAGTGATGGGGGCCGAGAGGGGAACACTGAAGCTTTCTTT

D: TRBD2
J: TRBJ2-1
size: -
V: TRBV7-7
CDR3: CASSFSGSDEQFF
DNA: TGTGCTAGCAGCTTTAGCGGGAGCGATGAGCAGTTCTTC

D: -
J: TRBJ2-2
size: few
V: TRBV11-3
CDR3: CASSPGEVSGELFF
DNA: TGTGCCAGCAGCCCGGGGGAGGTATCCGGGGAGCTGTTTTTT

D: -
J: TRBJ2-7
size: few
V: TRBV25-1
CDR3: CASSVSVADEQYF
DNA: TGTGCCAGCAGTGTCTCCGTCGCGGACGAGCAGTACTTC

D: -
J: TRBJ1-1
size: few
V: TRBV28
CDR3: CASSLPLGPEAFF
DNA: TGTGCCAGCAGTTTACCACTGGGGCCTGAGGCTTTCTTT

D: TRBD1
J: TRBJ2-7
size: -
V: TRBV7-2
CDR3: CASSLGQGQYEQYF
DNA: TGTGCCAGCAGCTTAGGACAGGGGCAGTACGAGCAGTACTTC

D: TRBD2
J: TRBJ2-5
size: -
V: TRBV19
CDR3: CASSKSAGPGGTQYF
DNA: TGTGCCAGTAGTAAGTCAGCGGGACCCGGTGGGACCCAGTACTTC

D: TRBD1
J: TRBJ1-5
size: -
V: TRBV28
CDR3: CASSLGDRIQPQHF
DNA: TGTGCCAGCAGTTTAGGGGACAGGATCCAGCCCCAGCATTTT

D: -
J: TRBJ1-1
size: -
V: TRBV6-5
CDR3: CASSYNLAGRAEAFF
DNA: TGTGCCAGCAGTTACAATTTGGCGGGGAGGGCTGAAGCTTTCTTT

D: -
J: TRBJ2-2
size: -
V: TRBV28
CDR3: CASDGSFTGELFF
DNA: TGTGCCAGCGACGGGTCTTTCACCGGGGAGCTGTTTTTT

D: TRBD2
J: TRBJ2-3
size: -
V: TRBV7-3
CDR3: CASSLTGGAGGITDTQYF
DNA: TGTGCCAGCAGCTTAACCGGGGGGGCGGGAGGGATCACAGATACGCAGTATTTT

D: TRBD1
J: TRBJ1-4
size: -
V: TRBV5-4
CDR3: CASSQDRAVTTNEKLFF
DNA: TGTGCCAGCAGCCAGGACAGGGCAGTGACAACTAATGAAAAACTGTTTTTT

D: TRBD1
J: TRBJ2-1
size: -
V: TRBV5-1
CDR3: CASSFTTGDYNEQFF
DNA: TGCGCCAGCAGCTTCACTACAGGGGACTACAATGAGCAGTTCTTC

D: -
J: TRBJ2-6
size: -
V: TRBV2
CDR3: CASSLQGSGSGANVLTF
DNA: TGTGCCAGCAGTTTACAGGGCTCAGGCTCTGGGGCCAACGTCCTGACTTTC

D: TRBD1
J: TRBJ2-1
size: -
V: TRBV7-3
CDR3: CASSLDRANEQFF
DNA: TGTGCCAGCAGCCTTGACAGGGCTAATGAGCAGTTCTTC

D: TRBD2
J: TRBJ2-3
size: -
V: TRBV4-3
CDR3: CASSQDGSSGSTDTQYF
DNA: TGCGCCAGCAGCCAAGACGGAAGTAGCGGGAGTACAGATACGCAGTATTTT

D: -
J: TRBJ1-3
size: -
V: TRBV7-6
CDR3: CASSLGQTEASGNTIYF
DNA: TGTGCCAGCAGCCTAGGACAGACGGAAGCCTCTGGAAACACCATATATTTT

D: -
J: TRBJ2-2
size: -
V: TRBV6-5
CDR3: CASSSSQDTGELFF
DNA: TGTGCCAGCAGTTCCTCACAGGACACCGGGGAGCTGTTTTTT

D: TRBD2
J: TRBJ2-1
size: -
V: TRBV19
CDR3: CASSALAGGEQFF
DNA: TGTGCCAGTAGTGCCTTAGCGGGAGGGGAGCAGTTCTTC

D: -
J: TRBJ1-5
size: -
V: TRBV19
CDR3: CASSITPLGPQHF
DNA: TGTGCCAGTAGTATCACTCCCCTTGGGCCCCAGCATTTT

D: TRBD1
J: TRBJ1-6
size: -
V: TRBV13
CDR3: CASSLRGQEGSPLHF
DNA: TGTGCCAGCAGCTTAAGGGGACAGGAGGGTTCACCCCTCCACTTT

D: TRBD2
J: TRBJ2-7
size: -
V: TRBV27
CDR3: CANPTSSRGPVQYF
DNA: TGTGCCAACCCGACTAGCTCTCGAGGCCCGGTGCAGTACTTC

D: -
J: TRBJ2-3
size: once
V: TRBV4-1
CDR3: CASSHRDGGDTQYF
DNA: TGCGCCAGCAGCCACCGCGACGGGGGAGATACGCAGTATTTT

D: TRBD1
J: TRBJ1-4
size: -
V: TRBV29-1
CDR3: CSVAGRGNNEKLFF
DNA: TGCAGCGTTGCTGGCAGGGGGAATAATGAAAAACTGTTTTTT

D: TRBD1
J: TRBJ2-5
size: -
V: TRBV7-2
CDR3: CASSLWAGTGGEETQYF
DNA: TGTGCCAGCAGCTTATGGGCCGGGACAGGGGGCGAGGAGACCCAGTACTTC

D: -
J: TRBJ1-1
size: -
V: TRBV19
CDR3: CASSHFQKPQGYTEAFF
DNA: TGTGCCAGTAGCCACTTCCAAAAACCACAGGGTTACACTGAAGCTTTCTTT

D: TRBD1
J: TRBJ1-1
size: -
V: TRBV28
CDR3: CASSLTTGGTEAFF
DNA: TGTGCCAGCAGCTTAACTACAGGGGGCACTGAAGCTTTCTTT

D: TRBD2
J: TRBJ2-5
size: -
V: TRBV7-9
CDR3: CASSLVIAGGAETQYF
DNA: TGTGCCAGCAGCTTAGTAATAGCGGGAGGTGCGGAGACCCAGTACTTC